This T cell receptor (beta chain) was obtained from a study of T cells after posttransplantation cyclophosphamide. General observations from the study: Recipient CMV seropositivity and CMV reactivation strongly tracked TRB clonality.

Germline loops: CDR1 SNHLY, CDR2 FYNNEI. The germline V and J ends were trimmed by 7 bases and 7 bases, with 17 bases remaining between them. CDR3 length: 14 amino acids. A note on this clone: Antigen specificity is unknown.

Sampled 1 year posttransplant, controls received myeloablative marrow transplants, methotrexate and a calcineurin inhibitor. Method: immunoSEQ multiplex PCR; TCRdb's copy keeps in-frame clones and lacks some. The sample yields 15,000 to 20,000 clones, roughly 80% seen once. The clonotype was recovered from a young adult male patient who received an allogeneic stem cell transplant from an unrelated donor, was CMV-positive, and had acute and chronic GVHD. The graft donor may have given rise to some T cells. The starting material was PBMCs, obtained 410 to 450 days after allogeneic stem cell transplant with calcineurin inhibitor and methotrexate. This sequence joins TRBV2 and TRBJ2-1; D gene uncertain. CDR3 protein: CASNLPRNGNEQFF. CDR3 bases: TGTGCCAGCAATTTGCCTAGAAATGGTAATGAGCAGTTCTTC.